This TCR beta chain emerged from a study of control samples from healthy donors and cancer patients. The CDR3 is 13 residues long. Per germline, CDR1 MDHEN and CDR2 SYDVKM. The V segment lost 6 bases and the J segment 3 bases; nucleotides outside the gene matches: 3. Only in-frame clones appear in the TCRdb table, and some are missing; sequencing was by immunoSEQ multiplex PCR. The profile shows about 180,000 clones, about 92% of them singletons. The sample comprised blood. This sequence originates from a man younger than 45 in good health. The J gene is TRBJ1-1, the V gene TRBV28; 8 bases fit TRBD1. The CDR3 DNA follows: TGTGCCAGCAGGACGACAGGGGACACTGAAGCTTTCTTT. Protein: CASRTTGDTEAFF.